This is a list of T cell receptor beta chains from one sample in a study of cytomegalovirus exposure and HLA in healthy donors. Method: immunoSEQ multiplex PCR; TCRdb's copy keeps in-frame clones and lacks some. The sample yields roughly 150,000 clones, 80% to 90% seen once. The sample was PBMCs. Every receptor here comes from a woman in her 40s in good health and CMV-seropositive. Both conserved end residues are part of each CDR3. D genes are given only for firm matches. Clone size is not always given. Where it is, it says once, few, many or a class for expanded clones.

TRBJ1-2 | TRBV7-9 | . | . | CASSPPGQGYTF | TGTGCCAGCAGCCCCCCAGGGCAGGGCTACACCTTC
TRBJ1-1 | TRBV10-3 | . | . | CAISEQNTEAFF | TGTGCCATCAGTGAGCAGAACACTGAAGCTTTCTTT
TRBJ1-5 | TRBV10-2 | few | . | CASSPEGRQPQHF | TGCGCCAGCAGCCCTGAGGGGAGGCAGCCCCAGCATTTT
TRBJ2-1 | TRBV7-9 | . | . | CASSSLRGRGNNEQFF | TGTGCCAGCAGCTCCCTCAGGGGCAGAGGTAACAATGAGCAGTTCTTC
TRBJ1-4 | TRBV28 | once | TRBD1 | CASSSPGQGAGTNEKLFF | TGTGCCAGCAGTTCCCCGGGACAGGGGGCAGGAACTAATGAAAAACTGTTTTTT
TRBJ2-3 | TRBV9 | . | . | CASSVGDFLDTQYF | TGTGCCAGCAGCGTAGGTGACTTTCTAGATACGCAGTATTTT
TRBJ2-3 | TRBV5-5 | . | TRBD2 | CASSLKAGGVADTQYF | TGTGCCAGCAGCTTGAAGGCGGGGGGGGTTGCAGATACGCAGTATTTT
TRBJ2-1 | TRBV7-3 | . | TRBD2 | CASSSLAGGPEFF | TGTGCCAGCAGCTCCCTAGCGGGGGGGCCGGAGTTCTTC
TRBJ1-1 | TRBV7-2 | . | . | CASRVQGIIPEAFF | TGTGCCAGCAGGGTACAGGGTATCATCCCTGAAGCTTTCTTT
TRBJ2-7 | TRBV6-5 | few | . | CAIKGGGPSNEQYF | TGTGCCATCAAAGGTGGGGGCCCTTCCAACGAGCAGTACTTC
TRBJ2-3 | TRBV6-5 | . | . | CASSQNTDTQYF | TGTGCCAGCAGTCAAAACACAGATACGCAGTATTTT
TRBJ2-7 | TRBV28 | once | . | CASSLETPYEQYF | TGTGCCAGCAGTTTAGAAACTCCCTACGAGCAGTACTTC
TRBJ2-2 | TRBV5-1 | once | . | CASSEAGTGELFF | TGCGCCAGCAGCGAGGCGGGGACCGGGGAGCTGTTTTTT
TRBJ2-7 | TRBV28 | . | TRBD1 | CASSLTGTGTHEQYF | TGTGCCAGCAGTCTTACCGGGACAGGGACACACGAGCAGTACTTC
TRBJ2-7 | TRBV28 | once | . | CATLLGSGDEQYF | TGTGCCACCCTCCTAGGTTCGGGAGACGAGCAGTACTTC
TRBJ2-7 | TRBV6-5 | once | . | CASSPQGNYEQYF | TGTGCCAGCAGTCCTCAGGGGAACTACGAGCAGTACTTC
TRBJ2-2 | TRBV7-2 | . | TRBD2 | CASSLKLAGKSVTGELFF | TGTGCCAGCAGCTTAAAATTAGCGGGGAAGTCAGTCACCGGGGAGCTGTTTTTT
TRBJ1-2 | TRBV30 | once | TRBD1 | CALESPTLQGAYGYTF | TGTGCCTTGGAGTCCCCCACGCTACAGGGGGCATATGGCTACACCTTC
TRBJ2-7 | TRBV6-4 | . | TRBD2 | CASTPSGGRLYEQYF | TGTGCCAGCACTCCCAGCGGGGGGCGACTTTACGAGCAGTACTTC
TRBJ2-3 | TRBV9 | . | . | CASSVQGSSTDTQYF | TGTGCCAGCAGCGTCCAGGGTTCTAGCACAGATACGCAGTATTTT
TRBJ2-1 | TRBV5-1 | . | TRBD2 | CASSLVGSGGAYNEQFF | TGCGCCAGCAGCTTGGTTGGTAGCGGGGGGGCTTACAATGAGCAGTTCTTC
TRBJ2-1 | TRBV9 | few | TRBD2 | CASSFSGGAYNEQFF | TGTGCCAGCAGCTTTAGCGGGGGGGCATACAATGAGCAGTTCTTC
TRBJ2-7 | TRBV30 | . | . | CAWSRGTGRISYEQYF | TGTGCCTGGAGTAGGGGGACGGGACGTATAAGTTACGAGCAGTACTTC
TRBJ1-2 | TRBV5-6 | . | . | CASSLVLNLGGYTF | TGTGCCAGCAGCTTGGTCCTAAACCTCGGGGGCTACACCTTC
TRBJ2-3 | TRBV13 | few | TRBD2 | CASSGVAGGTQYF | TGTGCCAGCAGCGGGGTAGCGGGCGGTACGCAGTATTTT
TRBJ2-3 | TRBV7-3 | . | TRBD2 | CASSLGGKADTQYF | TGTGCCAGCAGCTTGGGGGGGAAAGCAGATACGCAGTATTTT
TRBJ2-7 | TRBV5-4 | . | TRBD1 | CASSLGDRPYEQYF | TGTGCCAGCAGCTTGGGGGACAGGCCCTACGAGCAGTACTTC
TRBJ2-1 | TRBV4-1 | . | TRBD2 | CASSQDRGSGFSSYNEQFF | TGCGCCAGCAGCCAAGATCGGGGTAGCGGGTTTAGCTCCTACAATGAGCAGTTCTTC
TRBJ2-3 | TRBV7-9 | . | TRBD1 | CASSYRGRPDTQYF | TGTGCCAGCAGCTATAGGGGGCGCCCAGATACGCAGTATTTT
TRBJ2-1 | TRBV29-1 | . | TRBD1 | CSVGLTGAYNEQFF | TGCAGCGTCGGCCTGACAGGGGCCTACAATGAGCAGTTCTTC
TRBJ1-2 | TRBV4-3 | few | TRBD1 | CASSQAAGQERDGYTF | TGCGCCAGCAGCCAAGCTGCCGGACAGGAACGAGATGGCTACACCTTC
TRBJ2-3 | TRBV7-6 | . | . | CASSPRSGTPITDTQYF | TGTGCCAGCAGCCCAAGATCCGGGACTCCTATCACAGATACGCAGTATTTT
TRBJ2-5 | TRBV6-5 | . | TRBD2 | CASSYSSGSGETQYF | TGTGCCAGCAGTTACTCGAGCGGGAGCGGAGAGACCCAGTACTTC
TRBJ2-6 | TRBV9 | . | . | CASSVRGRLDSGANVLTF | TGTGCCAGCAGCGTAAGAGGGAGGTTAGACTCTGGGGCCAACGTCCTGACTTTC
TRBJ2-3 | TRBV9 | once | TRBD2 | CASSVDQGGLAGGPTDTQYF | TGTGCCAGCAGCGTAGACCAGGGGGGACTAGCGGGAGGACCCACAGATACGCAGTATTTT
TRBJ1-1 | TRBV28 | few | TRBD1 | CASSLLAGGAFF | TGTGCCAGCAGTTTGTTGGCAGGGGGAGCTTTCTTT
TRBJ1-1 | TRBV5-1 | . | . | CASSLEMNTEAFF | TGCGCCAGCAGCCTAGAGATGAACACTGAAGCTTTCTTT
TRBJ1-1 | TRBV12-2 | . | . | CASRPLGQNTEAFF | TGTGCAAGTCGCCCTTTGGGACAGAACACTGAAGCTTTCTTT
TRBJ2-7 | TRBV7-2 | . | . | CASSLGPGGGQYF | TGTGCCAGCAGCTTAGGACCGGGGGGCGGGCAGTACTTC
TRBJ1-1 | TRBV5-1 | few | . | CASSFAENTEAFF | TGCGCCAGCAGCTTCGCAGAGAACACTGAAGCTTTCTTT
TRBJ1-1 | TRBV2 | . | . | CASRLQNTEAFF | TGTGCCAGCAGACTACAGAACACTGAAGCTTTCTTT
TRBJ2-7 | TRBV6-5 | . | TRBD2 | CASTGTSGSGEQYF | TGTGCCAGCACCGGGACTAGCGGGAGTGGGGAGCAGTACTTC
TRBJ2-1 | TRBV4-3 | few | TRBD2 | CASSPLAGGSNEQFF | TGCGCCAGCAGCCCTTTAGCGGGGGGATCAAATGAGCAGTTCTTC
TRBJ2-5 | TRBV28 | . | TRBD2 | CASSSRGGKETQYF | TGTGCCAGCAGCTCCCGGGGGGGGAAAGAGACCCAGTACTTC
TRBJ1-2 | TRBV4-3 | . | . | CASSQAFGGNYGYTF | TGCGCCAGCAGCCAAGCATTCGGAGGGAACTATGGCTACACCTTC
TRBJ2-2 | TRBV29-1 | . | TRBD1 | CSARTGRPGELFF | TGCAGCGCCCGGACAGGGCGTCCCGGGGAGCTGTTTTTT